The sequence of this T cell receptor (beta chain) was determined in a study of CD8 T cells in Susac syndrome. Germline values: CDR1 SQVTM, CDR2 ANQGSEA. This CDR3 contains 15 residues. V trimming: 2 bases; J trimming: 4 bases; junction bases outside the gene matches: 6. With random hexamers, reverse transcription was performed on about 0.45 to 1 ug of RNA. With immunoSEQ multiplex PCR, TCR beta CDR3 was amplified across 54 Vbeta and 13 Jbeta. Each CDR3 protein is one row after TCRdb ran MiXCR on the immunoSEQ multiplex PCR reads. The sample holds approximately 300,000 distinct CDR3 sequences, 65% to 90% seen once. Negative isolation was applied to CD8+ and CD4+ T cells, and FACS enrichment was applied to TEMRA cells.

This chain joins TRBV29-1 and TRBJ2-2; 8 bases map to TRBD1. This receptor was taken from a human donor with multiple sclerosis. Specimen: CD8+ T cells from PBMCs. The chain's CDR3 is CSVERARGLTGELFF. The CDR3 DNA is TGCAGCGTTGAAAGGGCCAGGGGGCTCACCGGGGAGCTGTTTTTT.